One sample yielded the 3 T cell receptor beta chains listed below, sequenced in a study of T-cell reconstitution after alpha-beta-depleted transplantation in children. The TCRbeta library was prepared with unique molecular identifiers. TCRdb passed the PCR reads through MiXCR, listing each CDR3 protein once. The sample lists about 980,000 distinct CDR3 sequences, 25% to 30% occurring once. The source was PBMCs, mostly from graft donor cells, collected 360 days after TCRalphabeta/CD19-depleted stem cell transplant. Source of these receptors: a boy in the first two years of life who had a stem cell transplant for SCID, so the T cells may come from the graft donor.

This clonotype has a handful of counts. This chain uses TRBV30 with TRBJ2-5; TRBD2 agrees at 8 bases. The CDR3 runs 20 residues. Looked up from germline, CDR1 is GTSNPN and CDR2 is SVGIG (reference sequence). The V gene end was trimmed by 0 bases and the J gene end by 2 bases; junction bases not matched to a gene: 20. This CDR3 reads CAWSVVGQVAAGGPQETQYF. CDR3 nucleotide sequence: TGTGCCTGGAGTGTAGTGGGCCAGGTGGCCGCGGGGGGTCCTCAAGAGACCCAGTACTTC.

This clonotype occurred once. The chain joins TRBV10-3 to TRBJ2-1; 9 nucleotides agree with TRBD1. Germline values: CDR1 ENHRY, CDR2 SYGVKD. This CDR3 region has 13 residues. V lost 4 bases, J lost 9 bases, and 4 bases stayed unmatched. The CDR3 sequence is CAISVETGGEQFF. The CDR3 DNA is TGTGCCATCAGTGTTGAGACAGGGGGTGAGCAGTTCTTC.

This clonotype is a singleton in its sample. The V and J genes are TRBV3-1 and TRBJ2-7, with unresolved D. Germline lookup yields CDR1 LGHDT and CDR2 YNNKEL (reference sequence). Deletions cut 1 base from V and 2 bases from J, with 12 bases between. The CDR3 contains 15 residues. CDR3 in DNA: TGTGCCAGCAGCCAAGGGGCTCGCCTAACCTACGAGCAGTACTTC. Encoded protein: CASSQGARLTYEQYF.